These 28 T cell receptor beta chains originate from one sample sequenced in a study of cytomegalovirus exposure and HLA in healthy donors. A multiplex PCR was run with 60 Vbeta primers and 13 Jbeta primers. Repertoires were generated with immunoSEQ multiplex PCR, while TCRdb's copy carries only in-frame clones and drops some. Of about 140,000 clones listed, roughly 76% are singletons. Sequencing was carried out using PBMCs. These receptors originate from a female donor in good health and CMV-seronegative.

This sequence joins TRBV6-1 and TRBJ1-6, with D unresolved. Germline V gives CDR1 MNHNS, CDR2 SASEGT. The V and J ends lost 4 bases and 8 bases respectively, with 15 bases between them. The CDR3 runs 15 residues. The CDR3 sequence is CASSVAGRDDSPLHF. The CDR3 DNA is TGTGCCAGCAGTGTAGCCGGGAGAGACGATTCACCCCTCCACTTT.

The V gene is TRBV4-1, the J gene TRBJ1-6, with a tentative D call TRBD1 (6 bases). This CDR3 has 16 amino acids. Per germline, CDR1 MGHRA and CDR2 YSYEKL. Trimming shortened V by 0 bases and J by 0 bases, and 6 bases separated the two germline ends. CDR3 sequence: CASSQEGGSYNSPLHF. The DNA of the CDR3 is TGCGCCAGCAGCCAAGAAGGGGGCTCCTATAATTCACCCCTCCACTTT.

The chain combines TRBV18 with TRBJ1-3; the match to TRBD1 covers 8 bases. J was trimmed by 4 bases and V by 6 bases; bases with no gene match: 14. This CDR3 spans 17 amino acids. Germline V gives CDR1 KGHSH, CDR2 LQKENI. CDR3 region: CASSSKPYRGDGNTIYF. The CDR3 coding sequence is TGTGCCAGCTCGTCGAAACCCTACAGGGGGGACGGAAACACCATATATTTT. The entire variable domain, with the rest obtained from reference TRBV18 and TRBJ1-3, is as follows: NAGVMQNPRHLVRRRGQEARLRCSPMKGHSHVYWYRQLPEEGLKFMVYLQKENIIDESGMPKERFSAEFPKEGPSILRIQQVVRGDSAAYFCASSSKPYRGDGNTIYFGEGSWLTVV.

Only a few counts were recorded for this clone. The V call is TRBV5-4, the J call TRBJ2-2; TRBD1 is a possible D gene (6 bases). The CDR3 extends over 14 amino acids. V gave up 3 bases and J gave up 4 bases, with 10 bases separating them. Per the germline V gene, CDR1 is SGHNT and CDR2 is YYREEE (reference sequence). The CDR3 protein is CASSSQGFTGELFF. CDR3 nucleotides: TGTGCCAGCAGCTCACAGGGTTTCACCGGGGAGCTGTTTTTT.

The V gene is TRBV7-6, the J gene TRBJ2-3; TRBD2 agrees at 7 bases. Germline V CDR1 and CDR2: SGHVS, FNYEAQ. The length of the CDR3 is 14 residues. Trimming cost V 3 bases and J 5 bases; bases outside gene matches: 5. CDR3 nucleotide sequence: TGTGCCAGCAGCTTGGTTCCGGGGGGAGATACGCAGTATTTT. Protein: CASSLVPGGDTQYF.

This clone was picked up a small number of times. The chain links TRBV7-3 to TRBJ2-1; 10 bases fit TRBD2. The CDR3 loop spans 17 amino acids. CDR1 is SGHTA and CDR2 is FQGTGA in the germline V gene. V gave up 5 bases and J gave up 4 bases; unmatched junction bases: 11. This CDR3 reads CASSPNGASGGYNEQFF. The CDR3 DNA sequence: TGTGCCAGCAGCCCGAACGGCGCTAGCGGGGGATACAATGAGCAGTTCTTC.

This clone appeared a few times. V gene TRBV28 combines with J gene TRBJ1-1; D is uncertain. V was pared by 5 bases and J by 5 bases, with 9 bases between. The CDR3 is made up of 12 amino acids. Looked up from germline, CDR1 is MDHEN and CDR2 is SYDVKM. The CDR3 loop is CASSLPRTEAFF. CDR3 DNA sequence: TGTGCCAGCAGTCTCCCTAGGACTGAAGCTTTCTTT.

This chain joins TRBV9 and TRBJ2-7; 7 bases are shared with TRBD2. V lost 0 bases and J lost 3; bases outside the gene matches: 3. Germline CDR1 is SGDLS and CDR2 is YYNGEE. This CDR3 contains 14 residues. The CDR3 nucleotides are TGTGCCAGCAGCGTAGGCCCGGGGGGCTACGAGCAGTACTTC. It encodes CASSVGPGGYEQYF.

This rearrangement joins TRBV28 to TRBJ1-1; TRBD1 is a possible D gene (5 bases). V was shortened by 5 bases and J by 3 bases, with 13 bases between the two germline ends. Germline CDR1 MDHEN, CDR2 SYDVKM. This CDR3 comprises 14 residues. DNA for the CDR3: TGTGCCAGCAGTACCGGGTGGGGGGACACTGAAGCTTTCTTT. This gives the protein CASSTGWGDTEAFF.

The chain links TRBV15 to TRBJ1-1; D may be TRBD1 (6 bases). V gave up 1 base and J gave up 1 base, with 13 bases separating them. The CDR3 is 16 residues long. The germline V gene has CDR1 LNHNV and CDR2 YYDKDF (reference sequence). CDR3 region: CATSRGQALGNTEAFF. CDR3 sequence (DNA): TGTGCCACCAGCAGAGGACAGGCCCTAGGGAACACTGAAGCTTTCTTT.

The chain employs TRBV28 and TRBJ2-5; 8 positions match TRBD2. CDR1 is MDHEN, CDR2 SYDVKM, per germline. The ends lost 8 bases at V and 7 bases at J; junction bases unmatched: 9. This CDR3 is built from 13 residues. CDR3: CASYAGAGGTQYF. The CDR3 DNA sequence: TGTGCCAGCTATGCCGGCGCGGGGGGGACCCAGTACTTC.

This clone was seen only once. The CDR3: CASTEPRLAGNTIYF. Written as DNA, the CDR3 is TGTGCCAGCACCGAGCCCAGGCTGGCTGGAAACACCATATATTTT. The gene calls are TRBV6-5 and TRBJ1-3, with D unclear. The germline V gene has CDR1 MNHEY and CDR2 SVGAGI. Trimming cost V 7 bases and J 2 bases, with 15 bases left between them. The CDR3 length is 15 residues.

For this clone: This sample includes further DNA sequences coding for the same CDR3. In DNA, the CDR3 is TGTGCCAGCAGCCAAGAAACCGGTTTGGGACAGGTGCAGTATTTT. This translates into CASSQETGLGQVQYF. The rearrangement joins TRBV14 to TRBJ2-3; 8 nucleotides match TRBD1. With 0 bases clipped from V and 11 bases from J, the junction kept 10 bases outside the gene matches. CDR1 is SGHDN, CDR2 FVKESK, per germline. The CDR3 has 15 amino acids.

V and J are TRBV11-1 and TRBJ2-7; 10 bases align to TRBD2. Per germline, CDR1 SGHAT and CDR2 FQDESV (reference sequence). V dropped 5 bases and J dropped 3; count of bases not matched to a gene: 7. The CDR3 is made up of 15 amino acids. The CDR3 sequence is CASSRRLAGNYEQYF. The CDR3 nucleotides are TGTGCCAGCAGCCGACGACTAGCGGGCAACTACGAGCAGTACTTC.

The V and J genes are TRBV30 and TRBJ2-1; 9 bases align to TRBD2. The V gene's germline CDR1 is GTSNPN and CDR2 SVGIG (reference sequence). The CDR3 covers 13 residues. The V segment lost 5 bases and the J segment 14 bases; nucleotides outside the gene matches: 13. The CDR3 nucleotides read TGTGCCTGGGGAGGAGCGGGGGGAGGGCTGGAGTTCTTC. It translates to CAWGGAGGGLEFF. Complete variable domain (other parts from reference TRBV30 and TRBJ2-1): SQTIHQWPATLVQPVGSPLSLECTVEGTSNPNLYWYRQAAGRGLQLLFYSVGIGQISSEVPQNLSASRPQDRQFILSSKKLLLSDSGFYLCAWGGAGGGLEFFGPGTRLTVL.

The gene calls are TRBV27 and TRBJ2-7, with D perhaps matching TRBD1 (5 bases). This CDR3 is 16 amino acids long. V shed 5 bases and J shed 1 base, with 18 bases lying between them. CDR1 is MNHEY, CDR2 SMNVEV, per germline (reference sequence). The CDR3: CASSTTGFHVSYEQYF. As DNA, the CDR3 is TGTGCCAGCAGTACAACAGGCTTTCACGTTTCCTACGAGCAGTACTTC.

The CDR3 loop reads CASSLGQNTEAFF. For the CDR3, the DNA is TGTGCCAGCAGCTTAGGTCAGAACACTGAAGCTTTCTTT. This chain links TRBV11-2 with TRBJ1-1; D unclear. Germline V gene data show CDR1 as SGHAT and CDR2 as FQNNGV. The V end was cut by 1 base, the J end by 1 base, with 4 bases between. The CDR3 loop spans 13 amino acids.

This clone showed up just a few times. The chain has TRBV5-4 and TRBJ2-7, with D possibly TRBD2 on 5 matching bases. CDR1 and CDR2 from the germline V gene are SGHNT and YYREEE (reference sequence). V lost 2 bases, J lost 6 bases, and 9 bases lay in between. The CDR3 is made up of 12 amino acids. In DNA, the CDR3 is TGTGCCAGCAGCTTTACTAGATCCGAGCAGTACTTC. Amino acids: CASSFTRSEQYF.

V is TRBV5-4 and J is TRBJ1-2, with TRBD1 as a possible D gene (6 bases). The germline gives CDR1 SGHNT, CDR2 YYREEE (reference sequence). V lost 6 bases, J lost 0 bases, and 12 bases lay in between. The CDR3 is 14 residues long. The chain's CDR3 is CASTPGQTNYGYTF. The CDR3 nucleotides read TGTGCCAGCACCCCTGGACAGACTAACTATGGCTACACCTTC.

The chain recombines TRBV6-5 with TRBJ1-2, with 7 bases aligning to TRBD1. V was clipped by 8 bases and J by 2 bases; unmatched bases: 8. This CDR3 is 14 amino acids long. Germline V gene data show CDR1 as MNHEY and CDR2 as SVGAGI. Here the CDR3 DNA reads TGTGCCAGCCGGACCACGACAGGGAACTATGGCTACACCTTC. Its translation is CASRTTTGNYGYTF.

The V gene is TRBV6-6, the J gene TRBJ2-7, with D perhaps matching TRBD1 (6 bases). The CDR3 consists of 14 residues. V lost 9 bases to trimming and J lost 3 bases, with 18 bases between them. CDR1 is MNHNY and CDR2 is SVGAGI in the germline V gene (reference sequence). The CDR3 spells CASQGGAVIYEQYF. For the CDR3, the DNA is TGTGCCAGTCAAGGGGGAGCGGTGATCTACGAGCAGTACTTC.

Written as DNA, the CDR3 is TGTGCCAGTAGTTTCTACACCGGGGAGCTGTTTTTT. Amino acid sequence: CASSFYTGELFF. V usage is TRBV19 and J usage is TRBJ2-2; D gene uncertain. The CDR3 runs to 12 residues. CDR1 LNHDA and CDR2 SQIVND come from the germline V gene (reference sequence). V lost 5 bases, J lost 3 bases, and 4 bases lay in between.

V and J are TRBV6-6 and TRBJ1-1, with D maybe TRBD1 (6 bases). This CDR3 is 14 amino acids long. The germline CDR1 and CDR2 sequences are MNHNY and SVGAGI (reference sequence). Trimming stripped 2 bases from V and 1 base from J, with 8 bases between. The CDR3 here is CASSYGDKNTEAFF. CDR3 coding DNA: TGTGCCAGCAGTTACGGGGACAAGAACACTGAAGCTTTCTTT.

This chain joins TRBV6-1 and TRBJ1-2; maybe TRBD1 (6 bases). Germline V gene data show CDR1 as MNHNS and CDR2 as SASEGT. The CDR3 runs 15 residues. V was shortened by 0 bases and J by 4 bases, with 12 bases between the two germline ends. The CDR3 region is CASSEALTGPYGYTF. CDR3 bases: TGTGCCAGCAGTGAAGCCCTGACAGGCCCCTATGGCTACACCTTC.

This clone was seen only a few times. The gene calls are TRBV19 and TRBJ2-7; TRBD2 matches at 12 bases. With 4 bases clipped from V and 5 bases from J, the junction kept 12 bases outside the gene matches. Germline V gene lookup returns CDR1 LNHDA and CDR2 SQIVND (reference sequence). This CDR3 has 17 residues. The CDR3 DNA sequence: TGTGCCAGTAGTACCCAGCCCCTAGCGGGGGGGCCCCACGAGCAGTACTTC. It codes for CASSTQPLAGGPHEQYF.

The rearrangement links TRBV28 to TRBJ1-6; 9 bases are a match to TRBD1. The CDR3 is made up of 14 amino acids. Trimming at V came to 8 bases and at J to 7 bases, leaving 6 bases not matched to a gene. Germline CDR1 is MDHEN and CDR2 is SYDVKM. The CDR3 reads CASGKTGGNSPLHF. CDR3 DNA sequence: TGTGCCAGCGGAAAGACAGGGGGGAATTCACCCCTCCACTTT. The full variable domain, in which reference TRBV28 and TRBJ1-6 provide the parts outside the CDR3, is DVKVTQSSRYLVKRTGEKVFLECVQDMDHENMFWYRQDPGLGLRLIYFSYDVKMKEKGDIPEGYSVSREKKERFSLILESASTNQTSMYLCASGKTGGNSPLHFGNGTRLTVT.

This sequence joins TRBV5-1 and TRBJ2-1, with TRBD1 as a possible D gene (5 bases). The CDR3 totals 13 residues. The germline V gene encodes CDR1 SGHRS and CDR2 YFSETQ. With 0 bases removed from V and 9 bases from J, the gap between germline ends came to 10 bases. This CDR3 is CASSLGRGGEQFF. In DNA form, the CDR3 reads TGCGCCAGCAGCTTGGGTAGGGGCGGTGAGCAGTTCTTC.

The chain uses TRBV6-1 and TRBJ1-1, with 10 bases that match TRBD1. Germline-derived CDR1 and CDR2 are MNHNS and SASEGT. V gave up 5 bases and J gave up 6 bases; unmatched junction bases: 9. The CDR3 spans 15 residues. Written as DNA, the CDR3 is TGTGCCAGCAGTCAAGGGACAGGGGCGCGGTCTGAAGCTTTCTTT. Residues: CASSQGTGARSEAFF.